At least ten counts were recorded for the clone carrying this T cell receptor (beta chain). There are 14 residues in the CDR3. Per the germline V gene, CDR1 is WNHNN and CDR2 is SYGVQD (reference sequence). V trimming: 8 bases; J trimming: 6 bases; junction bases outside the gene matches: 11. This entry belongs to a study of regulatory T cells in long-lasting Graves disease. CDR3 regions were amplified by Arm-PCR using iRepertoire HTBI primers to build TCR beta libraries. TCRdb re-called the multiplex PCR reads through MiXCR, storing one row per CDR3 protein. The sample lists 350,000 to 500,000 distinct CDR3 sequences, around 13% occurring once. Time point specified: newly diagnosed GD, antithyroid drugs for less than 3 months. PBMCs were the source of the RNA used for TCR sequencing. Separately, the same data were catalogued under a study of T cells in Graves' hyperthyroidism and ophthalmopathy. From that paper: Newly diagnosed hyperthyroidism patients aged 18 to 65 years had disease lasting under 2 months.

Sample: peripheral blood mononuclear cells (PBMCs), taken at new diagnosis, from a patient treated with antithyroid drugs. The chain combines TRBV10-1 with TRBJ2-7; 9 nucleotides match TRBD2. The sequence was obtained from a woman aged 45 to 65 with Graves disease. Here the CDR3 reads CASDIIAGEGEQYF. The CDR3 DNA sequence: TGCGCCAGCGACATTATAGCGGGAGAGGGCGAGCAGTACTTC.